The source of this T cell receptor beta chain is a study of cytomegalovirus exposure and HLA in healthy donors. TCRdb keeps only in-frame clones here, not all; method: immunoSEQ multiplex PCR. The profile shows 300,000 to 400,000 clones, around 90% of them singletons. The study's findings and limits: Among TCR beta chains, those listed as cytomegalovirus-associated numbered roughly 150. A few CMV-associated chains were confirmed in vitro to be specific for CMV antigens. It was reported that the classifier diagnosed cytomegalovirus status with high specificity and sensitivity in both the original and validation cohorts. One later analysis, an examination of the 120 or so validation repertoires, found that first-cohort TCR clusters tended to co-occur in them.

CDR1 is SGHAT, CDR2 FQDESV, per germline (reference sequence). The CDR3 loop spans 15 amino acids. Trimming shortened V by 5 bases and J by 2 bases, and 16 bases separated the two germline ends. To note about this clone: Its cognate antigen is unknown.

This TCR derives from a man aged 25-40 years in good health and CMV-seronegative. Material for sequencing was PBMCs. The V and J genes are TRBV11-1 and TRBJ2-7; D may be TRBD2 (6 bases). The CDR3 DNA sequence: TGTGCCAGCAGCGAAGACTGGCGGGGTACCTACGAGCAGTACTTC. Translating gives CASSEDWRGTYEQYF.